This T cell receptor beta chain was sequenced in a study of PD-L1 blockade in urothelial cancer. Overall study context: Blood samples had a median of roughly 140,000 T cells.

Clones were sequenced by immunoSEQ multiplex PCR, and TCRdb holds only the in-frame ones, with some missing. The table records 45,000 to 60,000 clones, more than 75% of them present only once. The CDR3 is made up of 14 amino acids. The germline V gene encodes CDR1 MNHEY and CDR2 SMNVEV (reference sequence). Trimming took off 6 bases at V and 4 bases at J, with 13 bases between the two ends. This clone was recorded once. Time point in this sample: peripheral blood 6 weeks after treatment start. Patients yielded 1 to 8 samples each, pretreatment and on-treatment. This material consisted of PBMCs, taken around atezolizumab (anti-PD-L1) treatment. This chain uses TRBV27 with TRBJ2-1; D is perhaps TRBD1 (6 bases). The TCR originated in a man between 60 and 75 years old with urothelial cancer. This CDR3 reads CASSVKDSYNEQFF. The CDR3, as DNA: TGTGCCAGCAGCGTTAAGGACAGTTACAATGAGCAGTTCTTC.